This TCR beta chain was identified in a study of blood T cells in healthy people across ages. This clonotype was counted between two and nine times. Through a sample-barcoded 5' primer and a J-beta primer mix, a second PCR was run for about 6 to 12 cycles. Every cDNA molecule carried a tag from a template-switch adaptor bearing 12 random nucleotides. TCRdb passed the 5' RACE reads through MiXCR, listing each CDR3 protein once. The sample records some 900,000 distinct CDR3 sequences, about 48% being singletons. J was trimmed by 11 bases and V by 4 bases; bases with no gene match: 6. Germline assignment: CDR1 GTSNPN and CDR2 SVGIG (reference sequence). This CDR3 contains 11 residues.

The chain is built from TRBV30 and TRBJ2-5; 8 nucleotides align to TRBD1. The source material was blood. This sequence was found in a man aged 25-45 years in good health. The DNA for the CDR3 is TGTGCCTGGACCAAACAGGGGGAGCAGTACTTC. It is translated as CAWTKQGEQYF.